What follows describes a single T cell receptor (beta chain). Profiled with immunoSEQ multiplex PCR; TCRdb holds only in-frame clones, not every one. The sample yields 300,000 to 400,000 clones, 88% seen once. The germline V gene encodes CDR1 SGHAT and CDR2 FQNNGV. V shed 4 bases and J shed 6 bases, with 20 bases lying between them. The CDR3 is 16 residues long. The sample belongs to a study of blood T cell repertoires in COVID-19. Sequencing input: peripheral blood. The sequence was collected from a woman in her 70s with COVID-19, enrolled during active disease. V and J are TRBV11-2 and TRBJ2-3; TRBD2 is a possible D gene (6 bases). The CDR3 protein is CASSSLRGWDLDTQYF. In DNA form, the CDR3 reads TGTGCCAGCAGCTCCCTGAGAGGGTGGGACTTGGATACGCAGTATTTT.